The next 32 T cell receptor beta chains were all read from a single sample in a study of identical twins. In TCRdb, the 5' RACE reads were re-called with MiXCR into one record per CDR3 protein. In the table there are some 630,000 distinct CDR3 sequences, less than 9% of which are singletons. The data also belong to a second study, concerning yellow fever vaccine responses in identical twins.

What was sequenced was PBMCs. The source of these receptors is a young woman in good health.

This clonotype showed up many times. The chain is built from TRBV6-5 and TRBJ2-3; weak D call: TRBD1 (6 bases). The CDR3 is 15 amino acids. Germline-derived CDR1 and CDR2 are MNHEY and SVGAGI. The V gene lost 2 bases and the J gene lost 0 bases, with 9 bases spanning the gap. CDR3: CASSYTGSSTDTQYF. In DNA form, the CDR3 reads TGTGCCAGCAGTTACACAGGGTCTAGCACAGATACGCAGTATTTT.

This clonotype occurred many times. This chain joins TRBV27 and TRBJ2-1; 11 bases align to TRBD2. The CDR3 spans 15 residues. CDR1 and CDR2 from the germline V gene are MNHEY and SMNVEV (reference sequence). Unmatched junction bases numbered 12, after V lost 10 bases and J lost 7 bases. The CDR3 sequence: CATSELAGGGNEQFF. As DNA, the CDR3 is TGTGCCACTTCGGAGCTAGCGGGAGGTGGTAATGAGCAGTTCTTC.

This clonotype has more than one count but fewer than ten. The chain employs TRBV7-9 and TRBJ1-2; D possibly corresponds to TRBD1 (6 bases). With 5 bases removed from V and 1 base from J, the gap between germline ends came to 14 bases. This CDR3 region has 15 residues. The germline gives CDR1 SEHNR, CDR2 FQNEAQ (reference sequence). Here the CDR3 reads CASSPPQGNNYGYTF. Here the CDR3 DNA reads TGTGCCAGCAGCCCCCCACAGGGTAATAACTATGGCTACACCTTC.

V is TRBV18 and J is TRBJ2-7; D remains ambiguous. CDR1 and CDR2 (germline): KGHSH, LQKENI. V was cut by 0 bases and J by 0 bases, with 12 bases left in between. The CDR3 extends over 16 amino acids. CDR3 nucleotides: TGTGCCAGCTCACCACCTGGAGCGTCTAGCTCCTACGAGCAGTACTTC. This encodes CASSPPGASSSYEQYF.

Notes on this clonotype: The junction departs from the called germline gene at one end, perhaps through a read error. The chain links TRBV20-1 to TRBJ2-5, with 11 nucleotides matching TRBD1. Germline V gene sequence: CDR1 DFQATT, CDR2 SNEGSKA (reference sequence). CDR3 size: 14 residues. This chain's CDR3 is CRAKPGTGGETQYF. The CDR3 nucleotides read TGCAGAGCTAAACCCGGGACAGGGGGAGAGACCCAGTACTTC.

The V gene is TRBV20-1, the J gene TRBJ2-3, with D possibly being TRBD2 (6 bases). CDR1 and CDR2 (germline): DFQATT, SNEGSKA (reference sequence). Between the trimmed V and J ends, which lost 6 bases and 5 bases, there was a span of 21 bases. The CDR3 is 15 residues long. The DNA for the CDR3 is TGCAGTGCCCCCCCCGCGGGGTCAGGAAAAGATACGCAGTATTTT. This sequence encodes CSAPPAGSGKDTQYF.

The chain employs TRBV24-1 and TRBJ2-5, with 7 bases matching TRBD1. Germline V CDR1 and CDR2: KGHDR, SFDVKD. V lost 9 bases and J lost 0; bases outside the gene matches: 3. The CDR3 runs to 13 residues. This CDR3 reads CATRGQNQETQYF. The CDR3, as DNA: TGTGCCACCCGGGGACAGAACCAAGAGACCCAGTACTTC.

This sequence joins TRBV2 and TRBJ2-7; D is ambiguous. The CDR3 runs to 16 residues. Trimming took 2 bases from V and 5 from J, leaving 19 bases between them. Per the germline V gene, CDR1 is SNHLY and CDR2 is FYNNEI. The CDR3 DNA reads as TGTGCCAGCAGTGAAACGCCGGTCATTAGGAACCACGAGCAGTACTTC. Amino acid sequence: CASSETPVIRNHEQYF.

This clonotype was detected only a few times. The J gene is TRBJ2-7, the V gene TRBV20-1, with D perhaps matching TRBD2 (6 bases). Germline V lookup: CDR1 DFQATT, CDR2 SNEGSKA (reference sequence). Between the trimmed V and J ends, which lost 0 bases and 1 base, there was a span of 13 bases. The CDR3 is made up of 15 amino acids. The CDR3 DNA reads TGCAGTGCTAGAGATTCGGAGGGCCAGTCCTACGAGCAGTACTTC. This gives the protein CSARDSEGQSYEQYF.

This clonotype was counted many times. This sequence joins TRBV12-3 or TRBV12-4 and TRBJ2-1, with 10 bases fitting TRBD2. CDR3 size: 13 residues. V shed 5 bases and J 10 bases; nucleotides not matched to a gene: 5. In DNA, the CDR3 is TGTGCCAGCAGTCGGGGACTAGCGTGGGAGCAGTTCTTC. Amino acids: CASSRGLAWEQFF.

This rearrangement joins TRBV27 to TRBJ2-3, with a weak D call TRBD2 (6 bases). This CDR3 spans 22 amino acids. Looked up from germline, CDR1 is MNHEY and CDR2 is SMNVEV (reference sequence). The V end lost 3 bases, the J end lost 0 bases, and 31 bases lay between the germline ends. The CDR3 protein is CASSFRFWGGDPSPSSTDTQYF. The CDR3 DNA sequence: TGTGCCAGCAGTTTTCGGTTTTGGGGCGGGGACCCCTCTCCCTCTAGCACAGATACGCAGTATTTT.

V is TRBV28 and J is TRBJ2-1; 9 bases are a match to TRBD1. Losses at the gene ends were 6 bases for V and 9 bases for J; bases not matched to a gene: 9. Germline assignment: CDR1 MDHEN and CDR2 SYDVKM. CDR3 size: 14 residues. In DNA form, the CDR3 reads TGTGCCAGCAGGCAAACACAGGGGGCTGGTGAGCAGTTCTTC. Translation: CASRQTQGAGEQFF.

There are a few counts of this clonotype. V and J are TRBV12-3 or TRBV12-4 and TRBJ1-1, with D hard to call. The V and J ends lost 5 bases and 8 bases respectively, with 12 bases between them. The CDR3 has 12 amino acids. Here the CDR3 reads CASSQLDGEAFF. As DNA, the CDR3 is TGTGCCAGCAGTCAATTGGACGGGGAAGCTTTCTTT.

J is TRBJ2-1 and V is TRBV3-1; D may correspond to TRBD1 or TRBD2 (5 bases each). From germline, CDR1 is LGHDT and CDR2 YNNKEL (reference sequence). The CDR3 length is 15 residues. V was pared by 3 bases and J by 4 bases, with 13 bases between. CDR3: CASSQIGAHYNEQFF. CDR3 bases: TGTGCCAGCAGCCAGATCGGGGCCCATTACAATGAGCAGTTCTTC.

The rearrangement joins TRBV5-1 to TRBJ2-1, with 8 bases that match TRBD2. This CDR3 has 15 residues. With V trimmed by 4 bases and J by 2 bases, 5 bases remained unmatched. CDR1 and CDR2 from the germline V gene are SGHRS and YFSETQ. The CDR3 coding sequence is TGCGCCAGCAGCCCGGGGGGGTTAACCTACAATGAGCAGTTCTTC. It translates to CASSPGGLTYNEQFF.

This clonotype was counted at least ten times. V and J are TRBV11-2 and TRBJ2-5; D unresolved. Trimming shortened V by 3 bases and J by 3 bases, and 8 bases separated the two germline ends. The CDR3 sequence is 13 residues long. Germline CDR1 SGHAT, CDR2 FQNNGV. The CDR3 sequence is CASSFRTEETQYF. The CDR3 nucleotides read TGTGCCAGCAGCTTTCGTACAGAAGAGACCCAGTACTTC.

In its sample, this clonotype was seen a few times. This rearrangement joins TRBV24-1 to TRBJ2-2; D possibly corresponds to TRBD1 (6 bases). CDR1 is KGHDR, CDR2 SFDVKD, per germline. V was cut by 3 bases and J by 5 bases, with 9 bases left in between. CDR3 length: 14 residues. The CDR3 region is CATSDDGQTGELFF. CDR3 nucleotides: TGTGCCACCAGTGATGACGGACAGACCGGGGAGCTGTTTTTT.

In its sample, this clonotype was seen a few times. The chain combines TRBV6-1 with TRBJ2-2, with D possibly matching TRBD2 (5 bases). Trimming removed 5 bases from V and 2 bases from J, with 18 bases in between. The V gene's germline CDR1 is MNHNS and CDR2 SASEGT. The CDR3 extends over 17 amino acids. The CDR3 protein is CASSKGTGSINTGELFF. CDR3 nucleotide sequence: TGTGCCAGCAGTAAGGGAACGGGGAGCATAAACACCGGGGAGCTGTTTTTT.

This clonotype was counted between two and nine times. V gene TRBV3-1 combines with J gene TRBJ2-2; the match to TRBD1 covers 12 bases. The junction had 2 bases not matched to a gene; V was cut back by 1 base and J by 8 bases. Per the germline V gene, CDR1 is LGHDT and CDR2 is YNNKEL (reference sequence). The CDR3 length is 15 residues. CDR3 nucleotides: TGTGCCAGCAGCCAAGGGGACAGGGGGCCTGGGGAGCTGTTTTTT. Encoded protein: CASSQGDRGPGELFF.

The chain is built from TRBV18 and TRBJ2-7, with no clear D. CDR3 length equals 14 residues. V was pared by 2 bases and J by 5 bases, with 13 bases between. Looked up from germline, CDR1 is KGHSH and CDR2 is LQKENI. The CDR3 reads CASSPDFPVDEQYF. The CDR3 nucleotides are TGTGCCAGCTCACCAGACTTCCCAGTGGACGAGCAGTACTTC. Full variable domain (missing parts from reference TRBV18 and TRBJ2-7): NAGVMQNPRHLVRRRGQEARLRCSPMKGHSHVYWYRQLPEEGLKFMVYLQKENIIDESGMPKERFSAEFPKEGPSILRIQQVVRGDSAAYFCASSPDFPVDEQYFGPGTRLTVT.

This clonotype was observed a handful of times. The CDR3 sequence is CASSYEGAGANSPLHF. For the CDR3, the DNA is TGTGCCAGCAGTTATGAAGGGGCTGGCGCCAATTCACCCCTCCACTTT. V gene TRBV6-2 or TRBV6-3 combines with J gene TRBJ1-6, with D possibly being TRBD1 (5 bases). This CDR3 region has 16 residues. With 3 bases removed from V and 7 bases from J, the gap between germline ends came to 16 bases. CDR1 MNHEY and CDR2 SVGEGT come from the germline V gene.

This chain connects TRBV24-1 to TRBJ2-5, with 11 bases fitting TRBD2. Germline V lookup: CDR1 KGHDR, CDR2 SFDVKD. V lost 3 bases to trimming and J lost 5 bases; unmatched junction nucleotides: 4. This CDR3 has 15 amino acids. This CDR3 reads CATSDGGLAGETQYF. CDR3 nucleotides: TGTGCCACCAGTGATGGCGGACTAGCGGGTGAGACCCAGTACTTC.

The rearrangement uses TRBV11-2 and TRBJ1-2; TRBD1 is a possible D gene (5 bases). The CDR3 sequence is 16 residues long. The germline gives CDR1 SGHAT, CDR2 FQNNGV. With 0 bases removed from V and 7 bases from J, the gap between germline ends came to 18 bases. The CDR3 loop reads CASSLETVTLGSGYTF. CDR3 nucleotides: TGTGCCAGCAGCTTAGAGACAGTCACCCTTGGCTCTGGCTACACCTTC.

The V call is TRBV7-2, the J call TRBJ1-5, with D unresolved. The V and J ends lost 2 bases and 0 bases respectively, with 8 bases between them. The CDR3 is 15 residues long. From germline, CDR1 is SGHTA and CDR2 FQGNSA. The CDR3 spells CASSLTTVSNQPQHF. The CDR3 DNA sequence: TGTGCCAGCAGCTTAACTACAGTTAGCAATCAGCCCCAGCATTTT.

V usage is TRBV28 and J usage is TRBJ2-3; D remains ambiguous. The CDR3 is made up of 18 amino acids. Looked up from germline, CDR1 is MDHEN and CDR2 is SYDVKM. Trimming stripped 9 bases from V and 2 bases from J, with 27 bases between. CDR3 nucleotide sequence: TGTGCCAGAGCACAGACCGGATCCGGATTTATTGACACAGATACGCAGTATTTT. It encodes CARAQTGSGFIDTDTQYF.

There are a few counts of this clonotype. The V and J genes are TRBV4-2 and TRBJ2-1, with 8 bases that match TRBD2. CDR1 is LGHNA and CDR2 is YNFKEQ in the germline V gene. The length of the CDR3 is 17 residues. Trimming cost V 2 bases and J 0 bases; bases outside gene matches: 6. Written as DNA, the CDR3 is TGTGCCAGCAGCCAACCAAGCGGGGGAAACTCCTACAATGAGCAGTTCTTC. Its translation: CASSQPSGGNSYNEQFF.

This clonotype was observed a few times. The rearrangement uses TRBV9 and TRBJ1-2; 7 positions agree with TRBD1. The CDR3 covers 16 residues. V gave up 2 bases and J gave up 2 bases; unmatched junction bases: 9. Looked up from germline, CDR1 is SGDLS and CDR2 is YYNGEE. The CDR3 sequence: CASSVAGTDTNYGYTF. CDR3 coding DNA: TGTGCCAGCAGCGTCGCCGGGACAGACACGAACTATGGCTACACCTTC.

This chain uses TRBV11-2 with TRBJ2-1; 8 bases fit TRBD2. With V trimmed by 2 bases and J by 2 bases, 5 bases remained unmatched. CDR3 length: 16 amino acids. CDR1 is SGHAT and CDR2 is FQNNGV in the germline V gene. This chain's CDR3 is CASSLLAGTAYNEQFF. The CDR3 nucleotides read TGTGCCAGCAGCTTACTAGCGGGTACCGCCTACAATGAGCAGTTCTTC.

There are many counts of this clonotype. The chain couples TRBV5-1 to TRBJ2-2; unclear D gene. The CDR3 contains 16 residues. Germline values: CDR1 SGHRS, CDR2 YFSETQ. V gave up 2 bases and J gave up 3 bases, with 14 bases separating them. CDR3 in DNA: TGCGCCAGCAGCTTATTTGGGGTCGGTGACACCGGGGAGCTGTTTTTT. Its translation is CASSLFGVGDTGELFF.

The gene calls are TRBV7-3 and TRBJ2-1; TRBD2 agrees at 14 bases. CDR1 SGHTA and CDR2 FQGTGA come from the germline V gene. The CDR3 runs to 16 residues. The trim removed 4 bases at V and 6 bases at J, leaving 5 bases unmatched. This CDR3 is CASSSQGTSGGNEQFF. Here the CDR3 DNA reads TGTGCCAGCAGCTCCCAGGGGACTAGCGGGGGCAATGAGCAGTTCTTC.

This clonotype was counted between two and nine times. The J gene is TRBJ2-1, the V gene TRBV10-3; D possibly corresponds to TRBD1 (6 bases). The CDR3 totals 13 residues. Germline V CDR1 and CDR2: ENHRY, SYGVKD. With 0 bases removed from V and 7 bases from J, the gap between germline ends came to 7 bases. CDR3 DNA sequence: TGTGCCATCAGTGAGTCTACAGGGAATGAGCAGTTCTTC. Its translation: CAISESTGNEQFF.

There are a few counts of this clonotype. The CDR3 here is CASSVGTFGYTF. The CDR3 bases are TGTGCCAGCAGCGTAGGGACTTTTGGCTACACCTTC. The chain links TRBV7-9 to TRBJ1-2; D may be TRBD1 (5 bases). Trimming stripped 5 bases from V and 7 bases from J, with 11 bases between. Germline CDR1 and CDR2: SEHNR and FQNEAQ (reference sequence). The length of the CDR3 is 12 residues.